This TCR beta chain was profiled in a study of blood T cell repertoires in COVID-19. This clone was recorded a few times. The protocol was immunoSEQ multiplex PCR, while the TCRdb copy is restricted to in-frame clones and leaves out a portion. The table shows around 69,000 clones, with approximately 80% occurring only once. This clonotype was obtained from a woman between 65 and 79 years old with acute or convalescent COVID-19. The sequenced material came from peripheral blood.

CDR3 loop: CASSRTGTGSPPDSGNTIYF. The DNA of the CDR3 is TGTGCCAGCTCCCGAACCGGGACAGGGAGCCCCCCTGACTCTGGAAACACCATATATTTT. The rearrangement uses TRBV18 and TRBJ1-3, with TRBD1 matching over 9 bases. CDR1 is KGHSH, CDR2 LQKENI, per germline. The CDR3 contains 20 residues. The V segment lost 6 bases and the J segment 0 bases; nucleotides outside the gene matches: 18.